Presented here are 24 T cell receptor beta chains from one specimen sequenced in a study of technical replicates of blood from a few donors. Repertoires were generated with immunoSEQ multiplex PCR, while TCRdb's copy carries only in-frame clones and drops some. The sample includes about 85,000 clones, around 94% of them seen just once. The sequencing input was T cells isolated from PBMCs. These receptors were taken from a human donor in good health.

This chain joins TRBV27 and TRBJ2-5; 7 nucleotides agree with TRBD1. J lost 2 bases, V lost 6 bases, and 9 bases had no gene match. Germline V CDR1 and CDR2: MNHEY, SMNVEV (reference sequence). The CDR3 contains 15 residues. The CDR3 coding sequence is TGTGCCAGCAGGGGCTGGGGACAGAATCAAGAGACCCAGTACTTC. This encodes CASRGWGQNQETQYF.

The chain links TRBV28 to TRBJ2-2; no reliable D call. CDR3 length: 12 residues. CDR1 MDHEN and CDR2 SYDVKM come from the germline V gene. Trimming removed 8 bases at V and 4 bases at J, with 8 bases between. CDR3 nucleotides: TGTGCCAGCGTCAGTGGCACCGGGGAGCTGTTTTTT. It codes for CASVSGTGELFF. Full variable domain (outside the CDR3, taken from reference TRBV28 and TRBJ2-2): DVKVTQSSRYLVKRTGEKVFLECVQDMDHENMFWYRQDPGLGLRLIYFSYDVKMKEKGDIPEGYSVSREKKERFSLILESASTNQTSMYLCASVSGTGELFFGEGSRLTVL.

This clone was observed a few times. V is TRBV7-3 and J is TRBJ1-1; D is unclear. The V gene's germline CDR1 is SGHTA and CDR2 FQGTGA. This CDR3 spans 12 amino acids. Trimming took 5 bases from V and 10 from J, leaving 14 bases between them. The CDR3 DNA reads TGTGCCAGCAGCCCCGGGGAGGGTACAGCTTTCTTT. Protein product: CASSPGEGTAFF.

The rearrangement joins TRBV7-9 to TRBJ2-7; D gene uncertain. V was trimmed by 3 bases and J by 5 bases, leaving 8 bases between them. The CDR3 runs to 12 residues. CDR1 and CDR2 from the germline V gene are SEHNR and FQNEAQ (reference sequence). CDR3 in DNA: TGTGCCAGCAGCTTCTCCTCAGACGAGCAGTACTTC. Translating it yields CASSFSSDEQYF.

The chain links TRBV4-1 to TRBJ2-2; D is undetermined. Trimming stripped 1 base from V and 10 bases from J, with 16 bases between. The germline V gene encodes CDR1 MGHRA and CDR2 YSYEKL. This CDR3 spans 15 amino acids. The CDR3 DNA is TGCGCCAGCAGCCAAGTTGGCCGACTCTTTCAGGAGCTGTTTTTT. The encoded protein is CASSQVGRLFQELFF.

This clone was recorded only once. The chain is built from TRBV28 and TRBJ2-7, with 8 nucleotides matching TRBD1. The CDR3 contains 20 residues. Germline V gives CDR1 MDHEN, CDR2 SYDVKM. V lost 2 bases and J lost 3; bases outside the gene matches: 21. CDR3 coding DNA: TGTGCCAGCAGTTTAAGGAACATCTCTCCCGGGACAGGAGTGCTCTACGAGCAGTACTTC. Amino acid sequence: CASSLRNISPGTGVLYEQYF.

The chain is built from TRBV28 and TRBJ2-5; no clear D gene. Germline loops: CDR1 MDHEN, CDR2 SYDVKM. CDR3 length: 14 amino acids. V lost 2 bases, J lost 1 base, and 8 bases lay in between. The CDR3 is CASSLRGLQETQYF. In DNA form, the CDR3 reads TGTGCCAGCAGTTTACGCGGCCTCCAAGAGACCCAGTACTTC.

This sequence joins TRBV2 and TRBJ1-3; D remains ambiguous. The CDR3 has 12 residues. V lost 2 bases and J lost 7, with 6 bases in between. Germline loops: CDR1 SNHLY, CDR2 FYNNEI. The CDR3 coding sequence is TGTGCCAGCAGTGAATCGCAGAACACCATATATTTT. As protein: CASSESQNTIYF.

This clone was detected only a few times. It is likely a read error, because the conserved phenylalanine at the end of the CDR3 is missing. No DNA is shown, since the ends of the CDR3 on it are uncertain; the CDR3 is the one TCRdb lists. The V call is TRBV5-1, the J call TRBJ1-1; TRBD1 reflects the table's D call only, with no check against the DNA. The CDR3 spans 12 amino acids, including both terminal residues. CDR1 is SGHRS, CDR2 YFSETQ, per germline. CDR3 region: CASSLSRGFSIH.

V and J are TRBV5-3 and TRBJ1-2; 9 nucleotides align to TRBD1. TRBV5-3 belongs to the ORF category, with a function that is uncertain. V shed 3 bases and J 1 base; nucleotides not matched to a gene: 4. The CDR3 length is 15 residues. The CDR3: CARSCRDRDNYGYTF. The DNA for the CDR3 is TGTGCCAGAAGCTGCCGGGACAGGGATAACTATGGCTACACCTTC.

The chain combines TRBV11-2 with TRBJ2-7; 7 bases agree with TRBD1. Germline assignment: CDR1 SGHAT and CDR2 FQNNGV. V was pared by 3 bases and J by 7 bases, with 6 bases of the junction left unmatched. The CDR3 extends over 13 amino acids. CDR3 coding DNA: TGTGCCAGCAGCTTTGACAGGGTCTATGAGCAGTACTTC. Its protein product is CASSFDRVYEQYF. Full variable domain (outside the CDR3, taken from reference TRBV11-2 and TRBJ2-7): EAGVAQSPRYKIIEKRQSVAFWCNPISGHATLYWYQQILGQGPKLLIQFQNNGVVDDSQLPKDRFSAERLKGVDSTLKIQPAKLEDSAVYLCASSFDRVYEQYFGPGTRLTVT.

The V and J genes are TRBV9 and TRBJ2-7, with D possibly being TRBD2 (6 bases). Deletions cut 3 bases from V and 3 bases from J, with 22 bases between. Per germline, CDR1 SGDLS and CDR2 YYNGEE. The CDR3 has 17 residues. The CDR3 loop reads CASSEGPKGGDRYEQYF. CDR3 DNA sequence: TGTGCCAGCAGCGAGGGACCCAAGGGCGGGGACCGCTACGAGCAGTACTTC.

The chain joins TRBV6-1 to TRBJ2-7, with 10 bases identical to TRBD1. CDR3 length: 18 residues. V shed 2 bases, J shed 0 bases, and the junction held 10 bases outside the gene matches. Germline values: CDR1 MNHNS, CDR2 SASEGT. DNA for the CDR3: TGTGCCAGCAGTGAATCCGACAGGGGGCATTCCTTCTCCTACGAGCAGTACTTC. Protein product: CASSESDRGHSFSYEQYF.

CDR3 nucleotide sequence: TGCGCCAGCAGCCAAGATCTCCGGGAAAATTCACCCCTCCACTTT. This gives the protein CASSQDLRENSPLHF. V usage is TRBV4-1 and J usage is TRBJ1-6; no clear D. This CDR3 has 15 amino acids. V lost 0 bases and J 7 bases, leaving 10 bases between the germline ends. Per germline, CDR1 MGHRA and CDR2 YSYEKL.

The chain couples TRBV4-1 to TRBJ2-5, with 10 bases aligning to TRBD2. The germline gives CDR1 MGHRA, CDR2 YSYEKL. Trimming at V came to 2 bases and at J to 2 bases, leaving 17 bases not matched to a gene. There are 20 residues in the CDR3. CDR3 amino acids: CASSQRSRSGRGVWQETQYF. The CDR3, as DNA: TGCGCCAGCAGCCAAAGATCACGGAGCGGGAGGGGGGTGTGGCAAGAGACCCAGTACTTC.

This sequence joins TRBV5-4 and TRBJ1-1; 10 nucleotides line up with TRBD1. V was pared by 4 bases and J by 6 bases, with 3 bases of the junction left unmatched. The CDR3 consists of 13 residues. Per the germline V gene, CDR1 is SGHNT and CDR2 is YYREEE (reference sequence). The CDR3 loop reads CASSRTGGPEAFF. The CDR3 DNA reads as TGTGCCAGCAGCCGGACAGGGGGACCTGAAGCTTTCTTT.

The chain combines TRBV5-1 with TRBJ1-6, with a weak D call TRBD1 (6 bases). The CDR3 runs 17 residues. The germline gives CDR1 SGHRS, CDR2 YFSETQ. The V gene lost 1 base and the J gene lost 7 bases, with 18 bases spanning the gap. CDR3 sequence: CASSLTRGIRGNSPLHF. CDR3 DNA: TGCGCCAGCAGCTTGACTAGGGGGATACGTGGCAATTCACCCCTCCACTTT.

This clone has just one count. This rearrangement joins TRBV4-1 to TRBJ2-1; 9 bases align to TRBD2. From germline, CDR1 is MGHRA and CDR2 YSYEKL. The V gene end was trimmed by 0 bases and the J gene end by 3 bases; junction bases not matched to a gene: 9. The CDR3 runs 18 residues. The CDR3 reads CASSQEPAGGLFYNEQFF. In DNA, the CDR3 is TGCGCCAGCAGCCAAGAGCCAGCGGGAGGTCTTTTCTACAATGAGCAGTTCTTC.

This chain uses TRBV27 with TRBJ2-3, with 9 bases that match TRBD2. Germline assignment: CDR1 MNHEY and CDR2 SMNVEV (reference sequence). This CDR3 contains 15 residues. V trimming: 8 bases; J trimming: 5 bases; junction bases outside the gene matches: 11. CDR3 protein: CASWGVAGVLDTQYF. DNA of the CDR3: TGTGCCAGCTGGGGGGTAGCGGGAGTCTTAGATACGCAGTATTTT.

This rearrangement joins TRBV5-1 to TRBJ1-2; D is possibly TRBD1 (5 bases). Per the germline V gene, CDR1 is SGHRS and CDR2 is YFSETQ. With 0 bases removed from V and 4 bases from J, the gap between germline ends came to 13 bases. The CDR3 contains 15 residues. The CDR3 nucleotides read TGCGCCAGCAGCTTGGTTACAGGTTCATCCTATGGCTACACCTTC. It codes for CASSLVTGSSYGYTF. The full variable domain, rest sourced from reference TRBV5-1 and TRBJ1-2, is KAGVTQTPRYLIKTRGQQVTLSCSPISGHRSVSWYQQTPGQGLQFLFEYFSETQRNKGNFPGRFSGRQFSNSRSEMNVSTLELGDSALYLCASSLVTGSSYGYTFGSGTRLTVV.

This chain's CDR3 is CASSMTGNQPQHF. CDR3 in DNA: TGTGCCAGTAGTATGACGGGGAATCAGCCCCAGCATTTT. The V call is TRBV19, the J call TRBJ1-5; D is unresolved. Germline V lookup: CDR1 LNHDA, CDR2 SQIVND (reference sequence). Trimming cost V 3 bases and J 4 bases, with 7 bases left between them. This CDR3 contains 13 residues.

This clone has just one count. The V and J genes are TRBV12-5 and TRBJ1-5; the D gene is possibly TRBD1 (5 bases). Germline V gene lookup returns CDR1 LGHNT and CDR2 FRNRAP. V dropped 0 bases and J dropped 0 bases, with 12 bases sitting between them. This CDR3 region has 17 residues. The CDR3: CASGLVLGGTSNQPQHF. CDR3 sequence (DNA): TGTGCTAGTGGTTTGGTACTTGGAGGGACTAGCAATCAGCCCCAGCATTTT.

The chain combines TRBV6-6 with TRBJ2-5, with 8 bases identical to TRBD1. V shed 5 bases, J shed 3 bases, and the junction held 2 bases outside the gene matches. This CDR3 comprises 13 residues. Germline CDR1 is MNHNY and CDR2 is SVGAGI (reference sequence). CDR3 DNA sequence: TGTGCCAGCAGTGGACAGGGAAAAGAGACCCAGTACTTC. This translates into CASSGQGKETQYF.

This clone was found once. The rearrangement joins TRBV30 to TRBJ2-5; D remains ambiguous. The V gene lost 2 bases and the J gene lost 1 base, with 8 bases spanning the gap. Germline loops: CDR1 GTSNPN, CDR2 SVGIG (reference sequence). The CDR3 runs 13 residues. CDR3 DNA: TGTGCCTGGAGTCCAGACTTCCAAGAGACCCAGTACTTC. Translation: CAWSPDFQETQYF.